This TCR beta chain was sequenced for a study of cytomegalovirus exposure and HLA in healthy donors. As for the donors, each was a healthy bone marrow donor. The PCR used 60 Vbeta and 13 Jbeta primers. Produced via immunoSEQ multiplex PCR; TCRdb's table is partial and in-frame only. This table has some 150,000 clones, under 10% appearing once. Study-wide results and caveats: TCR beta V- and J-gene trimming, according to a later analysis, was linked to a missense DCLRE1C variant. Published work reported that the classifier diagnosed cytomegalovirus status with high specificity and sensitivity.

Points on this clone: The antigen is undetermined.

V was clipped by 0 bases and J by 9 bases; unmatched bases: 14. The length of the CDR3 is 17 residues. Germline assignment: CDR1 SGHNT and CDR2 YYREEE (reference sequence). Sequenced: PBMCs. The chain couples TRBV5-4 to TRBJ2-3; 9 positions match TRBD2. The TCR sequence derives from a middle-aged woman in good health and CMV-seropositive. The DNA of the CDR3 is TGTGCCAGCAGCTTGGAGCTAGCGGGGACTCGAGGGAAAACGCAGTATTTT. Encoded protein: CASSLELAGTRGKTQYF.